This T cell receptor (beta chain) came from a study of cytomegalovirus exposure and HLA in healthy donors. A multiplex PCR was run with 60 Vbeta primers and 13 Jbeta primers. Produced via immunoSEQ multiplex PCR; TCRdb's table is partial and in-frame only. The sample lists fewer than 130,000 clones, around 80% seen once, with roughly 4.9% in the top ten. Notes on this clone: No antigen is known for it.

Whole-study findings and limits: Accurate prediction of HLA-A and HLA-B alleles (for most subjects) was reportedly achieved from TCR beta sequences. Reportedly, a later analysis found an Asian-associated ancestry cluster had fewer N-insertions than the approximately 700-donor mean.

The CDR3 length is 17 residues. The V and J ends lost 4 bases and 3 bases, in that order; junction bases with no gene match: 6. The germline V gene has CDR1 LGHNA and CDR2 YSLEER. The chain couples TRBV4-3 to TRBJ2-5; 15 bases match TRBD2. Sequencing was performed on PBMCs. The TCR sequence derives from a female donor in good health and CMV-seropositive. The DNA for the CDR3 is TGCGCCAGCAGCCCGGGACTAGCGGGGGGCCTAGAAGAGACCCAGTACTTC. Protein: CASSPGLAGGLEETQYF.